This T cell receptor (beta chain) was captured in a study of response to subunit inactivated influenza vaccine. Study results and limitations: Few additional T cells are recruited per seasonal influenza vaccination, authors suggested.

CDR3 size: 17 residues. Germline CDR1 SGHTA, CDR2 FQGNSA. Concerning this clonotype itself: Its antigen is undetermined. An end of the junction differs from the germline gene, which may be a read error.

Via MiXCR, TCRdb re-called the RT-PCR reads, giving one row per CDR3 protein. The repertoire holds more than 600,000 distinct CDR3 sequences, about 18% seen once, with roughly a tenth in the top ten. Sequencing used PBMCs from blood, obtained about 5 days after vaccination. The J gene is TRBJ2-4, the V gene TRBV7-2; D possibly corresponds to TRBD1 (6 bases). This TCR was sampled from a man between 50 and 59 years old who received an inactivated influenza vaccine. The CDR3 coding sequence is TGTGTCAGCAGCTTACTTCCGACGGGACAAACCAAAAACATTCAGTACTTC. This gives the protein CVSSLLPTGQTKNIQYF.